Shown below are 22 T cell receptor beta chains from a single sample sequenced in a study of blood T cell repertoires in COVID-19. The table came from immunoSEQ multiplex PCR; TCRdb's copy has only in-frame clones and leaves some out. This sample yields about 230,000 clones, of which about 90% are seen a single time; roughly 2.5% belongs to the top ten. The sequenced material came from peripheral blood. All receptors derive from a woman aged 60-75 years with acute or convalescent COVID-19.

The chain couples TRBV4-1 to TRBJ2-3, with 7 positions matching TRBD1. The germline V gene encodes CDR1 MGHRA and CDR2 YSYEKL. Losses at the gene ends were 4 bases for V and 6 bases for J; bases not matched to a gene: 16. The CDR3 runs 17 residues. CDR3 nucleotide sequence: TGCGCCAGCAGCCCCAAGGGGAGACAGGGAGATTGGGATACGCAGTATTTT. It is translated as CASSPKGRQGDWDTQYF.

This clone was observed once. The chain carries TRBV5-5 and TRBJ2-2; D is ambiguous. This CDR3 is built from 14 residues. Trimming shortened V by 4 bases and J by 11 bases, and 18 bases separated the two germline ends. CDR1 is SGHKS, CDR2 YYEKEE, per germline (reference sequence). CDR3 in amino acids: CASSGTERSRELFF. CDR3 sequence (DNA): TGTGCCAGCAGCGGCACGGAGAGAAGCCGAGAGCTGTTTTTT.

The CDR3: CASSLFLTGRETQYF. The CDR3 DNA reads as TGTGCCAGCAGCTTGTTCTTGACAGGTCGAGAGACCCAGTACTTC. The V and J genes are TRBV5-6 and TRBJ2-5; D might be TRBD1 (6 bases). Germline assignment: CDR1 SGHDT and CDR2 YYEEEE. The CDR3 extends over 15 amino acids. V was shortened by 1 base and J by 4 bases, with 14 bases between the two germline ends.

CDR3 sequence: CSASLDSVRNTEAFF. DNA of the CDR3: TGCAGTGCTAGTCTCGACAGCGTGCGGAACACTGAAGCTTTCTTT. This sequence joins TRBV20-1 and TRBJ1-1; D might be TRBD1 (5 bases). The CDR3 consists of 15 residues. Germline values: CDR1 DFQATT, CDR2 SNEGSKA (reference sequence). The V and J ends lost 3 bases and 1 base respectively, with 15 bases between them.

This chain uses TRBV11-2 with TRBJ1-2; D remains ambiguous. Germline CDR1 is SGHAT and CDR2 is FQNNGV. This CDR3 has 13 amino acids. Trimming removed 4 bases at V and 3 bases at J, with 9 bases between. The CDR3 sequence is CASSSAGYYGYTF. In nucleotides, the CDR3 is TGTGCCAGCAGCTCAGCAGGATACTATGGCTACACCTTC.

The chain employs TRBV30 and TRBJ1-1; TRBD1 is a possible D gene (5 bases). This CDR3 is built from 12 residues. Germline CDR1 is GTSNPN and CDR2 is SVGIG (reference sequence). Trimming pared 5 bases from V and 5 bases from J, leaving 12 bases between. CDR3 in amino acids: CAWAGQGTEAFF. DNA of the CDR3: TGTGCCTGGGCAGGGCAGGGTACTGAAGCTTTCTTT.

CDR3 coding DNA: TGCGCCAGCAGGCTCCTTGACAGGGACTATGGCTACACCTTC. Its translation is CASRLLDRDYGYTF. The J gene is TRBJ1-2, the V gene TRBV4-1; 7 nucleotides agree with TRBD1. Trimming removed 6 bases from V and 3 bases from J; junction bases left unmatched: 7. The V gene's germline CDR1 is MGHRA and CDR2 YSYEKL. This CDR3 comprises 14 residues.

The CDR3 bases are TGTGCCAGCACCCGAAGCGGGGGCAAGTCAGATACGCAGTATTTT. Protein product: CASTRSGGKSDTQYF. The chain joins TRBV6-5 to TRBJ2-3, with 8 bases that match TRBD2. The CDR3 length is 15 residues. Germline trimming cut 7 bases from V and 4 bases from J; bases unmatched to any gene: 10. Germline V lookup: CDR1 MNHEY, CDR2 SVGAGI.

V is TRBV19 and J is TRBJ1-1; D not certain. Germline loops: CDR1 LNHDA, CDR2 SQIVND (reference sequence). Trimming removed 3 bases at V and 3 bases at J, with 8 bases between. The CDR3 loop spans 13 amino acids. The DNA of the CDR3 is TGTGCCAGTAGTATGCGTAGTGACACTGAAGCTTTCTTT. It encodes CASSMRSDTEAFF.

This chain's CDR3 is CASSQDGTGSTKQYF. CDR3 in DNA: TGTGCCAGCAGCCAAGACGGGACAGGGTCTACGAAGCAGTACTTC. The chain links TRBV3-1 (or the pseudogene TRBV3-2) to TRBJ2-7, with 9 bases that match TRBD1. Germline CDR1 reads LGHDT; CDR2 reads YNNKEL (reference sequence). This CDR3 is 15 amino acids long. Trimming took 0 bases from V and 8 from J; bases not matched to a gene: 8.

V and J are TRBV6-6 and TRBJ1-5, with 9 bases matching TRBD1. The germline V gene has CDR1 MNHNY and CDR2 SVGAGI (reference sequence). There are 15 residues in the CDR3. V gave up 6 bases and J gave up 5 bases; unmatched junction bases: 8. The CDR3 region is CASSPDRGDDQPQHF. CDR3 coding DNA: TGTGCCAGCAGCCCGGACAGGGGAGACGATCAGCCCCAGCATTTT.

The chain uses TRBV6-2 or TRBV6-3 and TRBJ1-5; D ambiguous. The germline gives CDR1 MNHEY, CDR2 SVGEGT. The V end lost 2 bases, the J end lost 6 bases, and 11 bases lay between the germline ends. The CDR3 sequence is 14 residues long. The CDR3 bases are TGTGCCAGCAGTTACAGTGGAGGGATTCAGCCCCAGCATTTT. Its translation is CASSYSGGIQPQHF.

This chain links TRBV6-1 with TRBJ2-3; 14 bases map to TRBD2. The ends lost 1 base at V and 8 bases at J; junction bases unmatched: 2. Germline loops: CDR1 MNHNS, CDR2 SASEGT. This CDR3 has 15 amino acids. DNA of the CDR3: TGTGCCAGCAGTGAAGACGGGACTAGCGGGGGTACGCAGTATTTT. Translation gives CASSEDGTSGGTQYF.

V is TRBV28 and J is TRBJ1-1; 9 nucleotides agree with TRBD1. V lost 6 bases and J lost 3; bases outside the gene matches: 11. There are 16 residues in the CDR3. Germline V lookup: CDR1 MDHEN, CDR2 SYDVKM. The CDR3 DNA reads TGTGCCAGCAGGGTCCCGACAGGGGGTAAGGACACTGAAGCTTTCTTT. Translation gives CASRVPTGGKDTEAFF.

The chain carries TRBV19 and TRBJ2-1; maybe TRBD2 (5 bases). Trimming left V 3 bases short and J 5 bases short, with 14 bases between. Per the germline V gene, CDR1 is LNHDA and CDR2 is SQIVND (reference sequence). The CDR3 is made up of 15 amino acids. The chain's CDR3 is CASSMRTSQNNEQFF. The CDR3 DNA reads as TGTGCCAGTAGTATGCGGACTTCTCAGAACAATGAGCAGTTCTTC. Combining the CDR3 with reference TRBV19 and TRBJ2-1 gives the whole variable domain DGGITQSPKYLFRKEGQNVTLSCEQNLNHDAMYWYRQDPGQGLRLIYYSQIVNDFQKGDIAEGYSVSREKKESFPLTVTSAQKNPTAFYLCASSMRTSQNNEQFFGPGTRLTVL.

The chain's CDR3 is CATSETGDTDTQYF. CDR3 in DNA: TGTGCCACCAGTGAGACAGGGGACACAGATACGCAGTATTTT. The gene calls are TRBV24-1 and TRBJ2-3; 8 nucleotides line up with TRBD1. The CDR3 loop spans 14 amino acids. Per germline, CDR1 KGHDR and CDR2 SFDVKD. V shed 4 bases, J shed 2 bases, and the junction held 1 base outside the gene matches.

This clone was detected ten times or more. The chain is built from TRBV7-2 and TRBJ1-2; D is perhaps TRBD1 (5 bases). CDR3 length: 14 residues. Germline V lookup: CDR1 SGHTA, CDR2 FQGNSA. Trimming shortened V by 5 bases and J by 4 bases, and 14 bases separated the two germline ends. CDR3 loop: CASSVWTSSYGYTF. The CDR3 DNA reads as TGTGCCAGCAGCGTGTGGACATCGTCCTATGGCTACACCTTC.

This clone was found once. The V gene is TRBV18, the J gene TRBJ1-3; the match to TRBD1 covers 9 bases. Per the germline V gene, CDR1 is KGHSH and CDR2 is LQKENI. The CDR3 spans 17 residues. J gave up 1 base and V 1 base, and 5 bases lay outside the gene matches. CDR3 DNA: TGTGCCAGCTCACCACTTGGGGACAGGGCTTCTGGAAACACCATATATTTT. Translating gives CASSPLGDRASGNTIYF.

The chain combines TRBV7-2 with TRBJ2-3, with 7 bases that match TRBD2. Trimming at V came to 7 bases and at J to 6 bases, leaving 7 bases not matched to a gene. CDR1 is SGHTA, CDR2 FQGNSA, per germline. CDR3 length: 13 amino acids. The CDR3 is CASNDGGMDTQYF. CDR3 sequence (DNA): TGTGCCAGCAACGACGGGGGGATGGATACGCAGTATTTT.

This chain joins TRBV30 and TRBJ1-5; D is unclear. The germline V gene encodes CDR1 GTSNPN and CDR2 SVGIG (reference sequence). The V and J ends lost 2 bases and 7 bases respectively, with 15 bases between them. CDR3 length equals 14 residues. CDR3: CAWSSDSGGQPQHF. The CDR3 region has the DNA TGTGCCTGGAGTTCCGACTCTGGAGGCCAGCCCCAGCATTTT.

The gene calls are TRBV10-1 and TRBJ2-7; D gene uncertain. The V end lost 2 bases, the J end lost 5 bases, and 13 bases lay between the germline ends. CDR3 length equals 14 residues. The germline CDR1 and CDR2 sequences are WNHNN and SYGVQD (reference sequence). The CDR3, as DNA: TGCGCCAGCAGTGAGCCTCGTTGGCAAAACGAGCAGTACTTC. Residues: CASSEPRWQNEQYF.

The chain combines TRBV9 with TRBJ1-3, with D perhaps matching TRBD1 (5 bases). The CDR3 is made up of 16 amino acids. Looked up from germline, CDR1 is SGDLS and CDR2 is YYNGEE. The germline V and J ends were trimmed by 2 bases and 4 bases, with 16 bases remaining between them. The CDR3 is CASSVHQGDSGNTIYF. CDR3 bases: TGTGCCAGCAGCGTTCACCAAGGGGACTCCGGAAACACCATATATTTT.